These T cell receptor beta chains were read from a single sample in a study of blood T cell repertoires in COVID-19. Sequenced by immunoSEQ multiplex PCR; TCRdb stores in-frame clones only, minus some. Of about 430,000 clones listed, 70% to 90% were seen once; the top ten hold more than 0.85%. The source material was PBMCs or T cells enriched from blood (not recorded which). The receptors originated from a woman aged 25-40 years with acute COVID-19. Both conserved end residues are part of each CDR3. D genes are given only for firm matches. Clone sizes are given selectively: once, few, many, or a class where the clone is expanded.

j_call	v_call	clone_size	d_call	cdr3_nt	cdr3_aa
TRBJ2-1	TRBV7-2	NA	NA	TGTGCCAGCAGCTTAGGGGCTTTCTCTGAGCAGTTCTTC	CASSLGAFSEQFF
TRBJ1-5	TRBV10-2	NA	TRBD1	TGCGCCAGCAGGAGACAGGGAAGCAATCAGCCCCAGCATTTT	CASRRQGSNQPQHF
TRBJ2-4	TRBV7-2	NA	NA	TGTGCCAGCAGCTTAGTAATATTCCAAAACATTCAGTACTTC	CASSLVIFQNIQYF
TRBJ1-2	TRBV2	NA	NA	TGTGCCAGCAGTGAGAACAACAGGGTATCAACTAAGGGCTACACCTTC	CASSENNRVSTKGYTF
TRBJ2-1	TRBV5-1	NA	TRBD1	TGCGCCAGCATGCAGGGGGCTTCCTACAATGAGCAGTTCTTC	CASMQGASYNEQFF
TRBJ2-1	TRBV7-9	NA	TRBD1	TGTGCCAGCAGCCAGTGGACAGGACGCGTCAATGAGCAGTTCTTC	CASSQWTGRVNEQFF
TRBJ2-3	TRBV5-1	NA	NA	TGCGCCAGCAGCGAGGCGCGCACAGATACGCAGTATTTT	CASSEARTDTQYF
TRBJ1-2	TRBV19	NA	TRBD1	TGTGCCAGTACACGGGACAGGACCAACTACACCTTC	CASTRDRTNYTF
TRBJ1-2	TRBV4-3	NA	NA	TGCGCCAGCAGCCAAGTCGGACAAAGTGCTAACTATGGCTACACCTTC	CASSQVGQSANYGYTF
TRBJ1-6	TRBV9	NA	TRBD1	TGTGCCAGCAGCGTAGGGACAGGGGGCAATTCACCCCTCCACTTT	CASSVGTGGNSPLHF
TRBJ1-2	TRBV29-1	once	NA	TGCAGCGTGTTGTCGGGGGGCTACACCTTC	CSVLSGGYTF
TRBJ1-1	TRBV19	NA	NA	TGTGCCAGTAGTAGAATTGACAAGAACACTGAAGCTTTCTTT	CASSRIDKNTEAFF
TRBJ1-6	TRBV18	NA	TRBD1	TGTGCCAGCTCCGGGACAGGGGATAATTCACCCCTCCACTTT	CASSGTGDNSPLHF
TRBJ1-3	TRBV18	NA	NA	TGTGCCAGCTCACCACAGAGCTCTGGAAACACCATATATTTT	CASSPQSSGNTIYF
TRBJ1-5	TRBV9	NA	NA	TGTGCCAGCAGCGTTGAGGGACAACCCAATCAGCCCCAGCATTTT	CASSVEGQPNQPQHF
TRBJ1-1	TRBV20-1	NA	NA	TGCAGTGCCTTTGAATTCGGTGAAGCTTTCTTT	CSAFEFGEAFF
TRBJ2-3	TRBV10-3	NA	TRBD2	TGTGCCATCACGGGGGACCGGGAGGAGACGCAGTATTTT	CAITGDREETQYF
TRBJ2-7	TRBV5-1	once	NA	TGCGCCAGCAGCTTGGGGGGGAGCGGGGAGCAGTACTTC	CASSLGGSGEQYF
TRBJ1-5	TRBV29-1	NA	NA	TGCAGCGTTGAAGATAGGGGTACCCAGCATTTT	CSVEDRGTQHF
TRBJ2-6	TRBV5-1	NA	NA	TGCGCCAGCAAGAACAGGGTCGCCTCCTCTGGGGCCAACGTCCTGACTTTC	CASKNRVASSGANVLTF
TRBJ2-5	TRBV4-2	NA	NA	TGTGCCAGCAGCCAAGACCCTAAAACGGGGGTAGAGACCCAGTACTTC	CASSQDPKTGVETQYF
TRBJ1-2	TRBV9	once	NA	TGTGCCAGCTGGAGGGAAAACTATGGCTACACCTTC	CASWRENYGYTF
TRBJ1-2	TRBV28	NA	NA	TGTGCCAGCATCGGCTCGGGCTATGGCTACACCTTC	CASIGSGYGYTF
TRBJ1-6	TRBV6-6	NA	TRBD1	TGTGCCAGCAGTCCCGGCGGGACAGGCCCCTATAATTCACCCCTCCACTTT	CASSPGGTGPYNSPLHF
TRBJ2-5	TRBV19	NA	TRBD2	TGTGCCAGTAGTTCCGGGACTAGCGGGGGGGTCGAGACCCAGTACTTC	CASSSGTSGGVETQYF
TRBJ2-2	TRBV7-2	NA	NA	TGTGCCAGCAGCCGGACACTAACCGGGGAGCTGTTTTTT	CASSRTLTGELFF